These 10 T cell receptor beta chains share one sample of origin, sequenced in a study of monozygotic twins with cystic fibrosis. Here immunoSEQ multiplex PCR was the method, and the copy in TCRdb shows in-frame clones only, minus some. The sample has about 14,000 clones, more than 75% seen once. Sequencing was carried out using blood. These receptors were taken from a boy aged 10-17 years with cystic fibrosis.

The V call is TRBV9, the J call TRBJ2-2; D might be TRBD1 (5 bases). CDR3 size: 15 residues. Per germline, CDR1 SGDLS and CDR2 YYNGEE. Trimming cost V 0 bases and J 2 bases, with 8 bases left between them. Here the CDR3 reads CASSVGQGNTGELFF. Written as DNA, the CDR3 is TGTGCCAGCAGCGTAGGCCAGGGTAACACCGGGGAGCTGTTTTTT.

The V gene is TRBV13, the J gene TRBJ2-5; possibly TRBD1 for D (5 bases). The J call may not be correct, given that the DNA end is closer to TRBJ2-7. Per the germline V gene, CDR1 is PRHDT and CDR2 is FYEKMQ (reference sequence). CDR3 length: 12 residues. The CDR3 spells CASSARVAEQYF. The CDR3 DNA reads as TGTGCCAGCAGCGCCAGGGTGGCCGAGCAGTACTTC.

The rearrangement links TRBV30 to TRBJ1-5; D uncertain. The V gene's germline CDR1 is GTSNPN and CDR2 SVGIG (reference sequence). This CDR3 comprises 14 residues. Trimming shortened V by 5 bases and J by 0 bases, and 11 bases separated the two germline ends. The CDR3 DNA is TGTGCCTGGGATGCAATACATAGCAATCAGCCCCAGCATTTT. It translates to CAWDAIHSNQPQHF.

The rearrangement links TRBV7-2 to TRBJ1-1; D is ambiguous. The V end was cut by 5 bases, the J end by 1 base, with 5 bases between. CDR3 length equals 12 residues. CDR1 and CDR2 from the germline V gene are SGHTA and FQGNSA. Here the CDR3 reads CASSRKNTEAFF. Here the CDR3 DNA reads TGTGCCAGCAGCCGTAAGAACACTGAAGCTTTCTTT.

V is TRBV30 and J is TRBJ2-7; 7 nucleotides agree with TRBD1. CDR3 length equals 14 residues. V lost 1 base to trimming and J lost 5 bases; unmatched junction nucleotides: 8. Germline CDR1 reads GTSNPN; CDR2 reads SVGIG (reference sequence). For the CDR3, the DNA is TGTGCCTGGAGTGGGGACACAGGGGTCCACGAGCAGTACTTC. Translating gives CAWSGDTGVHEQYF.

The CDR3 region has the DNA TGTGCCATCAGCCCACCTGACAGGTCCCCCCCAGATACGCAGTATTTT. It specifies CAISPPDRSPPDTQYF. The J gene is TRBJ2-3, the V gene TRBV10-3; maybe TRBD1 (6 bases). V was clipped by 6 bases and J by 4 bases, with 20 bases between them. The CDR3 consists of 16 residues. Per the germline V gene, CDR1 is ENHRY and CDR2 is SYGVKD.

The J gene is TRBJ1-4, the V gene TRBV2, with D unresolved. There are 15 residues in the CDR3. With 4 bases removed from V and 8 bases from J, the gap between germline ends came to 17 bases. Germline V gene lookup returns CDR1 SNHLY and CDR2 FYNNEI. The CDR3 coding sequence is TGTGCCAGCAGTGGGCCGACCGACGGTCGAGAAAAACTGTTTTTT. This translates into CASSGPTDGREKLFF.

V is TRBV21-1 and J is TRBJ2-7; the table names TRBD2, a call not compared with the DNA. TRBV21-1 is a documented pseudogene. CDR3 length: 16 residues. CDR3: CASCRFLAGEDYEQYF. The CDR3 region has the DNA TGTGCCAGCTGCCGGTTTTTAGCGGGGGAAGACTACGAGCAGTACTTC.

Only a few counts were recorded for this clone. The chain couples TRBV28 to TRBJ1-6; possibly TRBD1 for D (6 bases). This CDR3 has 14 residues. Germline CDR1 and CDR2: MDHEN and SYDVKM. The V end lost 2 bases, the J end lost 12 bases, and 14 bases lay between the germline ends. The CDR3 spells CASSLIGTRIPLHF. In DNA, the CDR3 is TGTGCCAGCAGTTTAATCGGGACAAGGATACCCCTCCACTTT.

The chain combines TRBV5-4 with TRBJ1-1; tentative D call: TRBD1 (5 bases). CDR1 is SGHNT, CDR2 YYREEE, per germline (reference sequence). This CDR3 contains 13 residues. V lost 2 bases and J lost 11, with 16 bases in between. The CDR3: CASSFGWGTGAFF. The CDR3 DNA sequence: TGTGCCAGCAGCTTTGGCTGGGGGACTGGCGCTTTCTTT.